This TCR beta chain stems from a study of beta chain features in type 1 diabetes. Sequencing targeted expressed TCRB transcripts, as all isolated RNA had been reverse transcribed. Method: immunoSEQ multiplex PCR; TCRdb's copy keeps in-frame clones and lacks some. The table includes around 200,000 clones, around 13% detected once. This clone has a handful of counts. Trimming cost V 7 bases and J 6 bases; bases outside gene matches: 5. CDR1 is SQVTM and CDR2 is ANQGSEA in the germline V gene. The CDR3 loop spans 12 amino acids. Sequencing was carried out using central memory CD4+ T cells from blood. The receptor comes from a woman aged 18-29 years in good health. The rearrangement uses TRBV29-1 and TRBJ1-2; 10 positions agree with TRBD1. CDR3 DNA: TGCAGCGCCGCAGGACAGGGGGATGGCTACACCTTC. Translation: CSAAGQGDGYTF. Together with reference TRBV29-1 and TRBJ1-2, the CDR3 gives the full variable domain: SAVISQKPSRDICQRGTSLTIQCQVDSQVTMMFWYRQQPGQSLTLIATANQGSEATYESGFVIDKFPISRPNLTFSTLTVSNMSPEDSSIYLCSAAGQGDGYTFGSGTRLTVV.